One sample yielded the 3 T cell receptor beta chains listed below, sequenced in a study of T-cell reconstitution after alpha-beta-depleted transplantation in children. Unique molecular identifiers were used to barcode this TCRbeta library. TCRdb called the PCR reads again in MiXCR, with one record for every CDR3 protein. The data hold about 610,000 distinct CDR3 sequences, with about 10% observed a single time. The input for sequencing was PBMCs from the stem cell graft donor, taken from the stem cell graft. These receptors came from a human donor who donated a stem cell graft to a child with acute myeloid leukemia.

The rearrangement uses TRBV20-1 and TRBJ2-3; D possibly matches TRBD1 or TRBD2 (5 bases each). This CDR3 comprises 11 residues. Looked up from germline, CDR1 is DFQATT and CDR2 is SNEGSKA (reference sequence). V lost 1 base to trimming and J lost 10 bases, with 9 bases between them. The CDR3 loop is CSARAGDPQYF. CDR3 nucleotide sequence: TGCAGTGCTAGAGCTGGGGACCCGCAGTATTTT.

This clonotype was observed a handful of times. The V call is TRBV28, the J call TRBJ2-5; D is tentatively TRBD1 or TRBD2 (5 bases each). This CDR3 contains 13 residues. V dropped 3 bases and J dropped 5 bases, with 10 bases sitting between them. Germline V gives CDR1 MDHEN, CDR2 SYDVKM. Here the CDR3 reads CASSFPGSETQYF. The CDR3 bases are TGTGCCAGCAGTTTCCCAGGGAGTGAGACCCAGTACTTC.

This clonotype was seen more than once but under ten times. The chain joins TRBV7-9 to TRBJ2-5, with D hard to call. The CDR3 has 15 residues. With 5 bases removed from V and 2 bases from J, the gap between germline ends came to 15 bases. The germline gives CDR1 SEHNR, CDR2 FQNEAQ (reference sequence). The CDR3 here is CASSRATLGQETQYF. CDR3 sequence (DNA): TGTGCCAGCAGCCGCGCCACATTGGGGCAAGAGACCCAGTACTTC. The whole variable domain, remainder taken from reference TRBV7-9 and TRBJ2-5, is DTGVSQNPRHKITKRGQNVTFRCDPISEHNRLYWYRQTLGQGPEFLTYFQNEAQLEKSRLLSDRFSAERPKGSFSTLEIQRTEQGDSAMYLCASSRATLGQETQYFGPGTRLLVL.